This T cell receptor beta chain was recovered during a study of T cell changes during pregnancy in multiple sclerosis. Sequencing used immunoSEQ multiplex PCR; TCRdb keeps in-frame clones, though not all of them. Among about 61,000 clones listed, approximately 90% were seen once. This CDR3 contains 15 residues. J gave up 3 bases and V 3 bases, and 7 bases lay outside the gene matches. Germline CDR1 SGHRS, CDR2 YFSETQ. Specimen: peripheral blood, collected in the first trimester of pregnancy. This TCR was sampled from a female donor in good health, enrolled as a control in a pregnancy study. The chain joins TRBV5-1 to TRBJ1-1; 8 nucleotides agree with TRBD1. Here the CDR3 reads CASSWTTGGHTEAFF. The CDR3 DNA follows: TGCGCCAGCAGCTGGACCACAGGGGGACACACTGAAGCTTTCTTT.